This TCR beta chain originates from a study of T cell repertoires in cytomegalovirus infection. Study-level background: Alongside well-studied HLA-B-restricted CMV epitopes, recently identified HLA-C-restricted CMV epitopes were also used. Public TCR beta signature analysis indicated the presence of both CMV infection and matching HLA type. Points from the study as a whole: Clonotypes of TCR beta that were HLA-C-restricted and CMV-specific dominated the ex vivo response. Using cumulative public TCR beta family frequency, the authors identified those who carried CMV together with the relevant HLA.

In TCRdb, the reads were re-called with MiXCR into one record per CDR3 protein. The data show 35,000 to 55,000 distinct CDR3 sequences, roughly 18% seen once. As to this clonotype: Its matching antigen is unknown.

The sequenced sample was CD8+ T cells from cultured PBMCs, obtained from culture after CMV antigen stimulation. The receptor was derived from a human donor in good health (CMV status not recorded). Some clones in this sample may be carry-over from other donors' samples.

The CDR3 DNA follows: TGTGCCAGCAGCTTCCTCGGGCCCACCCCAGATACGCAGTATTTT. It specifies CASSFLGPTPDTQYF. The chain uses TRBV11-2 and TRBJ2-3; D is unresolved. Germline assignment: CDR1 SGHAT and CDR2 FQNNGV. Trimming took off 3 bases at V and 4 bases at J, with 14 bases between the two ends. The length of the CDR3 is 15 residues.